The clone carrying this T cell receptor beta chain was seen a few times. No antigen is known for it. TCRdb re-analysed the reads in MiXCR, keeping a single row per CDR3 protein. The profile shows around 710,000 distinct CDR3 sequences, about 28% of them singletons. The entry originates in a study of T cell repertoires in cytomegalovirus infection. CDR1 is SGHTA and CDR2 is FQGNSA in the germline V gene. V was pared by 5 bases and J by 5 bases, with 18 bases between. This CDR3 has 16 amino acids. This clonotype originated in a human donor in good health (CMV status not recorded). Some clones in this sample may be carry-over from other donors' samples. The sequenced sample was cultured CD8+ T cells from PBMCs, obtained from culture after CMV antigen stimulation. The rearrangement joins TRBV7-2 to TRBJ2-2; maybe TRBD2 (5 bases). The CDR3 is CASSINLAFETGELFF. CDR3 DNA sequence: TGTGCCAGCAGCATTAATCTAGCATTTGAGACCGGGGAGCTGTTTTTT.